Listed here is a single T cell receptor beta chain. Germline V gene data show CDR1 as MNHNY and CDR2 as SVGAGI (reference sequence). V was clipped by 7 bases and J by 0 bases; unmatched bases: 8. The CDR3 spans 16 residues. This entry belongs to a study of PD-L1 blockade in urothelial cancer. Across the whole study: Peripheral blood specimens exhibited a median yield of about 140,000 T cells.

Indicated time point: pretreatment peripheral blood. Clones were read by immunoSEQ multiplex PCR, and TCRdb kept only the in-frame ones, dropping some. The table includes about 87,000 clones, 84% detected once. The TCR sequence derives from a man aged 55 to 70 with urothelial cancer. The chain uses TRBV6-6 and TRBJ2-3, with TRBD1 matching 9 bases. The sample was PBMCs, taken around atezolizumab (anti-PD-L1) treatment. The CDR3 sequence is CASTSDRGSSTDTQYF. The CDR3 nucleotides read TGTGCCAGCACCTCGGACAGGGGCTCTAGCACAGATACGCAGTATTTT.